Given below is one TCR beta chain in context. Its antigen remains unknown. The source of the sample is a study of OX40 agonist ivuxolimab in advanced cancers. Overall study findings and caveats: Among T cells, CD8+ cells averaged more expanded clones than CD4+ cells. Antigen targets of the expanded peripheral T cells went undetermined. The 0.1-3.0 mg/kg partial responders had among the lowest clonal expansion.

Drawing of blood for sampling happened at baseline, at cycle 4 day 1, and at cycle 7 day 1. The CDR3 is 14 amino acids. Germline CDR1 MNHNS, CDR2 SASEGT. The J segment lost 9 bases and the V segment lost 3 bases, leaving 9 bases of the junction unmatched. The repertoire was sequenced with immunoSEQ multiplex PCR; TCRdb's copy has only in-frame clones and lacks some. The table lists about 79,000 clones, 88% of them singletons, with roughly 4.5% in the top ten. This TCR was recovered from an adult with an advanced solid tumor such as melanoma, head and neck, liver or kidney cancer. The chain employs TRBV6-1 and TRBJ2-7; 9 bases fit TRBD2. The input for sequencing was CD4+ or CD8+ T cells sorted from blood, taken in a trial of the OX40 agonist ivuxolimab. CDR3 in DNA: TGTGCCAGCAGTGACGCACTAGCGGGTTGGACGCAGTACTTC. Protein: CASSDALAGWTQYF.